Listed below are T cell receptor beta chains from one sample, sequenced in a study of T cell responses to AZD1222 COVID-19 vaccine. TCRdb's table, derived via immunoSEQ multiplex PCR, lists solely in-frame clones and lacks some. The sample records roughly 140,000 clones, over 75% being singletons. The starting material was peripheral blood, obtained on day 0 of AZD1222 vaccination. The receptors here all came from an adult in good health. Each CDR3 is given with its conserved first and last residue. D genes are given only for firm matches. Rows give clone size only sometimes, using once, few, many, or a class for an expanded clone.

>TRBV12-3/TRBV12-4|TRBJ1-5|TRBD1|-
TGTGCCAGCAGATACAGGGGGCAAGGTAACCAGCATTTT
CASRYRGQGNQHF
>TRBV3-1/TRBV3-2|TRBJ1-1|-|-
TGTGCCAGCAGCCCCCGGACGGAAAGAATGAACACTGAAGCTTTCTTT
CASSPRTERMNTEAFF
>TRBV1|TRBJ2-1|-|-
TGCACCAGCAGCCGAACCCCTTTAGCGGGAGGGTTAAGCTCCTACAATGAGCAGTTCTTC
CTSSRTPLAGGLSSYNEQFF
>TRBV7-9|TRBJ2-4|-|-
TGTGCCAGCAGCTACGTCTTATCTGGGCTAGCCAAAAACATTCAGTACTTC
CASSYVLSGLAKNIQYF
>TRBV6-6|TRBJ2-1|-|-
TGTGCCAGCAAACTTTGGGGACGTGAGAACAATGAGCAGTTCTTC
CASKLWGRENNEQFF
>TRBV23-1|TRBJ1-1|TRBD1|-
TGCGCCAGCAGTCAATTTTGCCGGGACAGGGCAAACACTGAAGCTTTCTTT
CASSQFCRDRANTEAFF
>TRBV21-1|TRBJ2-5|-|-
TGTGCCAGCAGCAAAGTCGGTGGGATCCCCCAAGAGACCCAGTACTTC
CASSKVGGIPQETQYF
>TRBV7-9|TRBJ1-4|TRBD1|-
TGTGCCAGCAGTACGGGACAGGGATTCGGTGAAAAACTGTTTTTT
CASSTGQGFGEKLFF
>TRBV14|TRBJ2-7|TRBD2|once
TGTGCCAGCAGCCAAGTGGGGGGGATCTACGAGCAGTACTTC
CASSQVGGIYEQYF
>TRBV5-5|TRBJ2-7|-|-
TGTGCCAGCAGCGCGACGGCCTACGGGGCCTACGAGCAGTACTTC
CASSATAYGAYEQYF
>TRBV10-3|TRBJ2-2|-|-
TGTGCCATCAGTGAGGGAGGGCCATACGGGGAGCTGTTTTTT
CAISEGGPYGELFF
>TRBV27|TRBJ1-2|TRBD1|once
TGTGCCAGCAGTTTATCACAGGGGTATGGCTACACCTTC
CASSLSQGYGYTF
>TRBV27|TRBJ2-1|-|-
TGTGCCAGCAGTTTATCCCGATCGACAGTGAGCAATGAGCAGTTCTTC
CASSLSRSTVSNEQFF
>TRBV28|TRBJ1-2|-|-
TGTGCCAGCAGCAGTCTGTATGGCTACACCTTC
CASSSLYGYTF
>TRBV28|TRBJ1-2|-|-
TGTGCCAGCAGCCGACTCATAAAACTAGGTGGCTACACCTTC
CASSRLIKLGGYTF
>TRBV28|TRBJ2-3|TRBD1|-
TGTGCCAGCAGTTCGAACCGGGACAGGGTTAAAAATACGCAGTATTTT
CASSSNRDRVKNTQYF
>TRBV24-1|TRBJ1-1|-|-
TGTGCCATTTTGTCCGGGCTAGACACTGAAGCTTTCTTT
CAILSGLDTEAFF
>TRBV5-5|TRBJ1-3|-|-
TGTGCCAGCAGCTTTCAGGGGAGAGTCTCTGGAAACACCATATATTTT
CASSFQGRVSGNTIYF
>TRBV6-2/TRBV6-3|TRBJ2-5|-|-
TGTGCCAGCAGCCCTCCGGCCCTACAAGAGACCCAGTACTTC
CASSPPALQETQYF
>TRBV9|TRBJ2-1|TRBD1|-
TGTGCCAGCAGCGGCCGACAGGGGGCGACAACCTACAATGAGCAGTTCTTC
CASSGRQGATTYNEQFF
>TRBV7-9|TRBJ2-1|-|-
TGTGCCAGCAGCTCGACTAAGGCGGGAACCTACAATGAGCAGTTCTTC
CASSSTKAGTYNEQFF
>TRBV9|TRBJ2-2|-|-
TGTGCCAGCAGCGTATCTAACTCCGGGGAGCTGTTTTTT
CASSVSNSGELFF
>TRBV28|TRBJ2-2|TRBD1|-
TGTGCCAGCAGATCTACCGGGACAGGGAACACCGGGGAGCTGTTTTTT
CASRSTGTGNTGELFF
>TRBV13|TRBJ2-4|TRBD1|-
TGTGCCAGCAGCTTCTGGACAGGGATAGCCAAAAACATTCAGTACTTC
CASSFWTGIAKNIQYF
>TRBV5-4|TRBJ2-7|-|once
TGTGCCAGCAGCTTAGTTCTCGGGGACCAAATATCCTACGAGCAGTACTTC
CASSLVLGDQISYEQYF
>TRBV11-3|TRBJ2-5|TRBD2|-
TGTGCCAGCAACCCGAGGGGGGCGGGAGGAGAGACCCAGTACTTC
CASNPRGAGGETQYF
>TRBV7-2|TRBJ2-7|-|-
TGTGCCAGCAGCTTGCTTCAGTACCCCTACGAGCAGTACTTC
CASSLLQYPYEQYF
>TRBV11-1|TRBJ2-7|-|-
TGTGCCAGCAGCTTAGACGGACAGTCCTACGAGCAGTACTTC
CASSLDGQSYEQYF
>TRBV5-1|TRBJ2-3|-|-
TGCGCCAGCAGCCCCCAGCCCACAGCAAACACAGATACGCAGTATTTT
CASSPQPTANTDTQYF
>TRBV28|TRBJ1-1|-|-
TGTGCCAGCAGTTTATCCCTCCCAGGGTGGGACACTGAAGCTTTCTTT
CASSLSLPGWDTEAFF
>TRBV28|TRBJ1-2|TRBD1|-
TGTGCCGTCCCCCAAACAGGGGGCGTAAACTATGGCTACACCTTC
CAVPQTGGVNYGYTF
>TRBV3-1/TRBV3-2|TRBJ1-2|-|-
TGTGCCAGCAGCCAAGAGGGGAACCCTTACTATGGCTACACCTTC
CASSQEGNPYYGYTF
>TRBV21-1|TRBJ1-5|-|once
TGTGCCAGCAGCTCTCAAGAGGTGGTAGTCCAGGGAGGCAATCAGCCCCAGCATTTT
CASSSQEVVVQGGNQPQHF
>TRBV5-4|TRBJ1-2|-|-
TGTGCCAGCAGCTTGGTGGGGCGCAGGGCAGGCTACACCTTC
CASSLVGRRAGYTF
>TRBV27|TRBJ1-1|TRBD1|-
TGTGCCAGCAGTTCACGGCAGGGGGCGAGGGTGAGCACTGAAGCTTTCTTT
CASSSRQGARVSTEAFF
>TRBV7-3|TRBJ2-1|TRBD2|-
TGTGCCAGCAGCCTACTAGCGGGATACAATGAGCAGTTCTTC
CASSLLAGYNEQFF
>TRBV4-3|TRBJ2-4|TRBD2|-
TGCGCCAGCAGCCAAGATACCGGGACTAGCGGGAGAAGGGCCAAAAACATTCAGTACTTC
CASSQDTGTSGRRAKNIQYF
>TRBV30|TRBJ1-1|TRBD1|-
TGTGCCTGGAGCCCAACCCAGACAGGGATGAACACTGAAGCTTTCTTT
CAWSPTQTGMNTEAFF
>TRBV4-3|TRBJ2-1|-|-
TGCGCCAGCAGCCAAGAAACAGTTGATCCTACTGAGCAGTTCTTC
CASSQETVDPTEQFF
>TRBV6-2/TRBV6-3|TRBJ2-3|-|-
TGTGCCAGCAGTTACGACAACCTCTTCAGCACAGATACGCAGTATTTT
CASSYDNLFSTDTQYF
>TRBV23-1|TRBJ2-3|TRBD1|-
TGCGCCAGCGCGCACGGGACAGCCCTCACAGATACGCAGTATTTT
CASAHGTALTDTQYF
>TRBV6-4|TRBJ1-1|TRBD1|-
TGTGCCAGCAGGCGACAGGGGTTTGATTGGGACACTGAAGCTTTCTTT
CASRRQGFDWDTEAFF
>TRBV28|TRBJ2-2|-|-
TGTGCCAGCAGACCTCGTTTCACCGGGGAGCTGTTTTTT
CASRPRFTGELFF
>TRBV29-1|TRBJ2-1|TRBD2|once
TGCAGCGTTGAAGATCCTAGCGGGATTTACAATGAGCAGTTCTTC
CSVEDPSGIYNEQFF
>TRBV5-1|TRBJ2-1|TRBD1|-
TGCGCCAGCAGGGCCGGGACAGGGACGAACAATGAGCAGTTCTTC
CASRAGTGTNNEQFF
>TRBV25-1|TRBJ2-5|-|-
TGTGCCAGCAGTGCAGAGTTGCCGGGGGAGACCCAGTACTTC
CASSAELPGETQYF
>TRBV18|TRBJ1-4|-|once
TGTGCCAGCTCACCTGGGACATACCATGAAAAACTGTTTTTT
CASSPGTYHEKLFF
>TRBV19|TRBJ1-1|-|-
TGTGCCAGTAGACCCCCGGGACGGGGGAACACTGAAGCTTTCTTT
CASRPPGRGNTEAFF
>TRBV2|TRBJ1-6|-|-
TGTGCCAGCACTACTCAACTAGCGGGGGATTCACCCCTCCACTTT
CASTTQLAGDSPLHF
>TRBV9|TRBJ2-1|-|-
TGTGCCAGCAGCCCTTCACCTCTAAGCTCCTACAATGAGCAGTTCTTC
CASSPSPLSSYNEQFF
>TRBV19|TRBJ2-7|TRBD2|-
TGTGCCAGTAGCGGACTAGCGGTGTCGAAAAAAACCTACGAGCAGTACTTC
CASSGLAVSKKTYEQYF
>TRBV3-1/TRBV3-2|TRBJ1-2|-|once
TGTGCCAGCAGCCAAGCAACAGGGTATGTGGGCTACACCTTC
CASSQATGYVGYTF
>TRBV29-1|TRBJ1-4|-|-
TGCAGCGCGAAACTGGATGACGAAAAACTGTTTTTT
CSAKLDDEKLFF
>TRBV27|TRBJ2-7|TRBD2|-
TGTGCCAGTCGTAGCGGGAGGGCCTACGAGCAGTACTTC
CASRSGRAYEQYF
>TRBV4-1|TRBJ1-4|-|once
TGCGCCAGCAGCCAAGAGCAGTCAACTAATGAAAAACTGTTTTTT
CASSQEQSTNEKLFF
>TRBV3-1/TRBV3-2|TRBJ2-7|-|few
TGTGCCAGCAGCTTAGCCCTTACCTACGAGCAGTACTTC
CASSLALTYEQYF
>TRBV9|TRBJ2-5|-|-
TGTGCCAGCAGTCCCTCCGAAGAGACCCAGTACTTC
CASSPSEETQYF